This section outlines one T cell receptor beta chain sequence together with its context. Germline assignment: CDR1 SQVTM and CDR2 ANQGSEA. Trimming cost V 6 bases and J 5 bases, with 11 bases left between them. This CDR3 has 13 residues. The data are from a study of CD8+CD57+ T cells in acquired aplastic anemia. TCR beta VDJ and CDR3 profiles were obtained from a genomic DNA template. TCRdb re-called the reads with MiXCR, one entry per CDR3 protein. The repertoire holds 100,000 to 150,000 distinct CDR3 sequences, with about 50% as singletons. The sequenced patients had an expansion of CD8+CD57+ cells seen by flow cytometry. Patients, without exception, had severe acquired aplastic anemia.

This chain uses TRBV29-1 with TRBJ1-6; D uncertain. The source of this sequence is a human donor with aplastic anemia. The sequenced material came from sorted CD4+, CD8+, or CD8+CD57+ T cells (not recorded which) from PBMCs. The CDR3 loop is CSVSGRDNSPLHF. The CDR3 nucleotides read TGCAGCGTCTCCGGACGGGATAATTCACCCCTCCACTTT. The complete variable domain, with remaining parts taken from reference TRBV29-1 and TRBJ1-6, reads SAVISQKPSRDICQRGTSLTIQCQVDSQVTMMFWYRQQPGQSLTLIATANQGSEATYESGFVIDKFPISRPNLTFSTLTVSNMSPEDSSIYLCSVSGRDNSPLHFGNGTRLTVT.